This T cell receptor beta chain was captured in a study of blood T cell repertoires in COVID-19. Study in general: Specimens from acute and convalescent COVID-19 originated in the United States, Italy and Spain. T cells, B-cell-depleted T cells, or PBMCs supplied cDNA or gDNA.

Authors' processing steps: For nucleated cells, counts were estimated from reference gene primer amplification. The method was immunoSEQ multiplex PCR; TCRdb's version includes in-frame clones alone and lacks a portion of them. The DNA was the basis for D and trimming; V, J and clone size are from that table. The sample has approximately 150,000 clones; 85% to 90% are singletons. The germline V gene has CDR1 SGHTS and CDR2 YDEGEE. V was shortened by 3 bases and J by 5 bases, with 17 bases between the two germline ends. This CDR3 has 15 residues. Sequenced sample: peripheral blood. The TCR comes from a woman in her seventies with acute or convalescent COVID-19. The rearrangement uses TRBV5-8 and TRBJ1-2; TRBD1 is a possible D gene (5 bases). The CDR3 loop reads CASSSEGRGRYGYTF. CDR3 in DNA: TGTGCCAGCAGCTCGGAGGGAAGGGGAAGATATGGCTACACCTTC.